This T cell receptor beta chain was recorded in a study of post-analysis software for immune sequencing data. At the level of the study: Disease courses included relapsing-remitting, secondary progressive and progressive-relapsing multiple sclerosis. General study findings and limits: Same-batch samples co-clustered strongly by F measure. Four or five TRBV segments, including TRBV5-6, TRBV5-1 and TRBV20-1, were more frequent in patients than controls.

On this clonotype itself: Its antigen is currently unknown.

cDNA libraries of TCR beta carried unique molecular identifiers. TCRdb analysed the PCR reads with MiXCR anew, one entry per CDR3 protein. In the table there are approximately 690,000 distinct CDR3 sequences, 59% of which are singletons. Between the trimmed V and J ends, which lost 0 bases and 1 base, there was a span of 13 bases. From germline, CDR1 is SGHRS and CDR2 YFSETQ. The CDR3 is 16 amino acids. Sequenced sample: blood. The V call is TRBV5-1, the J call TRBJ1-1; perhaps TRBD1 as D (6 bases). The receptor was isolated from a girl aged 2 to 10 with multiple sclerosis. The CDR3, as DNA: TGCGCCAGCAGCTTGGATCTCCAGGGGTCGAACACTGAAGCTTTCTTT. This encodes CASSLDLQGSNTEAFF.